A single sample gave rise to the 32 T cell receptor beta chains below, sequenced in a study of T cell repertoires in cytomegalovirus infection. No antigen has been identified for these receptors. TCRdb used MiXCR to reprocess the reads, holding one entry per CDR3 protein. The sample has about 500,000 distinct CDR3 sequences, 30% to 40% seen once; the top ten hold 17%. The material sequenced was cultured PBMCs, taken from culture after CMV antigen stimulation. The receptors here all came from a human donor in good health (CMV status not recorded). Some clones in this sample may be carry-over from other donors' samples.

This chain uses TRBV20-1 with TRBJ2-1; TRBD1 is a possible D gene (6 bases). V was clipped by 4 bases and J by 4 bases, with 14 bases between them. The V gene's germline CDR1 is DFQATT and CDR2 SNEGSKA (reference sequence). The CDR3 length is 14 residues. CDR3 DNA sequence: TGCAGTGCTATCGGGACAACCTTTTACAATGAGCAGTTCTTC. The encoded protein is CSAIGTTFYNEQFF.

This clonotype was seen more than once but under ten times. V usage is TRBV12-3 or TRBV12-4 and J usage is TRBJ1-1; D perhaps matches TRBD1 (6 bases). This CDR3 comprises 16 residues. V gave up 2 bases and J gave up 4 bases, with 17 bases separating them. The CDR3 bases are TGTGCCAGCAGTTTACTTGGGGGGCGGGGGATCACTGAAGCTTTCTTT. Protein: CASSLLGGRGITEAFF.

This clonotype was recorded a few times. The chain carries TRBV19 and TRBJ2-5; D possibly matches TRBD1 or TRBD2 (5 bases each). Germline V CDR1 and CDR2: LNHDA, SQIVND (reference sequence). V was clipped by 10 bases and J by 3 bases, with 21 bases between them. This CDR3 spans 15 amino acids. Here the CDR3 reads CATRGPGPQKETQYF. CDR3 in DNA: TGTGCCACTAGAGGACCGGGACCACAAAAAGAGACCCAGTACTTC.

A remark on this clonotype: At one of its ends the junction is not consistent with the germline gene, which may arise from a read error. The J gene is TRBJ2-6, the V gene TRBV20-1; tentative D call: TRBD2 (6 bases). This CDR3 has 17 amino acids. From germline, CDR1 is DFQATT and CDR2 SNEGSKA (reference sequence). The CDR3 sequence: CSASRVGGIAGATVLTF. CDR3 sequence (DNA): TGCAGTGCTAGTAGGGTGGGCGGGATAGCTGGGGCCACCGTCCTGACTTTC.

In this sample, this clonotype turned up many times. The J gene is TRBJ2-5, the V gene TRBV7-9; D remains ambiguous. Germline CDR1 SEHNR, CDR2 FQNEAQ (reference sequence). Trimming stripped 5 bases from V and 5 bases from J, with 15 bases between. CDR3 length: 14 residues. The CDR3 loop is CASSQLGLFETQYF. The DNA of the CDR3 is TGTGCCAGCAGCCAATTAGGGTTGTTCGAGACCCAGTACTTC.

As DNA, the CDR3 is TGTGCCAGCAGCTCTACAGGGGTACTCACAGATACGCAGTATTTT. Protein: CASSSTGVLTDTQYF. V is TRBV6-5 and J is TRBJ2-3; TRBD1 matches at 7 bases. The V segment lost 6 bases and the J segment 2 bases; nucleotides outside the gene matches: 8. CDR1 is MNHEY, CDR2 SVGAGI, per germline. The CDR3 extends over 15 amino acids.

The table lists this clonotype with a few counts. The chain couples TRBV12-3 or TRBV12-4 to TRBJ1-2; no clear D. This CDR3 is built from 16 residues. The V and J ends lost 3 bases and 4 bases respectively, with 18 bases between them. Here the CDR3 reads CASSFGPDLWGYGYTF. CDR3 bases: TGTGCCAGCAGTTTCGGGCCGGATTTATGGGGCTATGGCTACACCTTC.

A note on this clonotype: At one of its ends the junction is not consistent with the germline gene, which may arise from a read error. The V gene is TRBV7-9, the J gene TRBJ2-5; TRBD1 aligns across 11 bases. The CDR3 sequence is 15 residues long. CDR1 and CDR2 (germline): SEHNR, FQNEAQ (reference sequence). CDR3 DNA: TGTGCCAGCAGCCCTCCGGGACAGGGGGGAGAGTCCCAGTACTTC. Translating it yields CASSPPGQGGESQYF.

Only a few counts were recorded for this clonotype. V is TRBV7-8 and J is TRBJ2-7; 7 bases are a match to TRBD2. V shed 2 bases, J shed 0 bases, and the junction held 4 bases outside the gene matches. The CDR3 has 15 residues. Germline assignment: CDR1 SGHVS and CDR2 FQNEAQ. This chain's CDR3 is CASSLRRESSYEQYV. The CDR3 DNA reads as TGTGCCAGCAGCTTAAGGCGGGAGAGCTCCTACGAGCAGTACGTC.

The chain links TRBV5-4 to TRBJ2-1; 7 bases are a match to TRBD2. With 3 bases clipped from V and 7 bases from J, the junction kept 7 bases outside the gene matches. The CDR3 is 14 residues long. Germline CDR1 SGHNT, CDR2 YYREEE (reference sequence). Here the CDR3 DNA reads TGTGCCAGCAGCTCCGCGGGGGAGTGGAATGAGCAGTTCTTC. Its protein is CASSSAGEWNEQFF.

This clonotype was counted ten times or more. The chain joins TRBV7-2 to TRBJ2-1; 11 bases fit TRBD2. The CDR3 totals 16 residues. The germline CDR1 and CDR2 sequences are SGHTA and FQGNSA. V shed 1 base, J shed 6 bases, and the junction held 5 bases outside the gene matches. The CDR3 here is CASSLVETSGTNEQFF. The CDR3 DNA reads TGTGCCAGCAGCTTAGTTGAGACTAGCGGGACCAATGAGCAGTTCTTC.

The chain carries TRBV6-2 or TRBV6-3 and TRBJ2-1, with 13 bases identical to TRBD2. V lost 0 bases and J lost 3; bases outside the gene matches: 8. The CDR3 is 19 amino acids. CDR1 is MNHEY and CDR2 is SVGEGT in the germline V gene. In DNA, the CDR3 is TGTGCCAGCAGTTACTCGATGGGACTAGCGGGGAAATACTACAATGAGCAGTTCTTC. This translates into CASSYSMGLAGKYYNEQFF.

V and J are TRBV7-2 and TRBJ2-3; D might be TRBD1 (5 bases). This CDR3 contains 16 residues. Trimming took 1 base from V and 1 from J, leaving 12 bases between them. The germline gives CDR1 SGHTA, CDR2 FQGNSA. The CDR3 loop reads CASSLEVQGRTDTQYF. CDR3 nucleotide sequence: TGTGCCAGCAGCTTAGAGGTGCAGGGCCGCACAGATACGCAGTATTTT.

CDR3 in amino acids: CASRAFSLDNEQYF. CDR3 sequence (DNA): TGTGCCAGCAGGGCATTCTCCCTTGACAACGAGCAGTACTTC. The rearrangement links TRBV28 to TRBJ2-7; D not certain. This CDR3 is 14 amino acids long. Trimming took off 6 bases at V and 5 bases at J, with 17 bases between the two ends. The V gene's germline CDR1 is MDHEN and CDR2 SYDVKM. Using reference TRBV28 and TRBJ2-7 for the parts outside the CDR3, the full variable domain is DVKVTQSSRYLVKRTGEKVFLECVQDMDHENMFWYRQDPGLGLRLIYFSYDVKMKEKGDIPEGYSVSREKKERFSLILESASTNQTSMYLCASRAFSLDNEQYFGPGTRLTVT.

In its sample, this clonotype was seen a few times. The gene calls are TRBV7-6 and TRBJ2-2; 9 bases align to TRBD1. Germline V CDR1 and CDR2: SGHVS, FNYEAQ. V lost 5 bases and J lost 7; bases outside the gene matches: 8. The CDR3 is 15 residues long. CDR3: CASSAGQGGFGELFF. CDR3 in DNA: TGTGCCAGCAGCGCGGGACAGGGTGGATTCGGGGAGCTGTTTTTT.

J is TRBJ2-3 and V is TRBV11-2; the D gene could be TRBD1 or TRBD2 (5 bases each). Per the germline V gene, CDR1 is SGHAT and CDR2 is FQNNGV. The CDR3 runs to 17 residues. Deletions cut 1 base from V and 8 bases from J, with 22 bases between. The CDR3 bases are TGTGCCAGCAGCTTAGTGGGGGTCAACTTCCGTATGGGTACGCAGTATTTT. Residues: CASSLVGVNFRMGTQYF.

This sequence joins TRBV12-5 and TRBJ2-1; D remains unclear. The CDR3 consists of 11 residues. The V gene lost 0 bases and the J gene lost 9 bases, with 3 bases spanning the gap. Germline CDR1 reads LGHNT; CDR2 reads FRNRAP. The CDR3 protein is CASGLVREQFF. CDR3 bases: TGTGCTAGTGGTTTGGTACGTGAGCAGTTCTTC.

This clonotype was counted a few times. The rearrangement links TRBV7-8 to TRBJ2-3; 7 bases map to TRBD2. This CDR3 contains 17 residues. CDR1 is SGHVS, CDR2 FQNEAQ, per germline. J lost 5 bases, V lost 5 bases, and 16 bases had no gene match. The CDR3 sequence: CASSLLGREVVGDTQYF. The DNA for the CDR3 is TGTGCCAGCAGCCTTTTGGGACGGGAGGTAGTTGGAGATACGCAGTATTTT.

The chain recombines TRBV6-6 with TRBJ1-2; D unclear. The CDR3 is 13 amino acids. Germline assignment: CDR1 MNHNY and CDR2 SVGAGI (reference sequence). Trimming shortened V by 5 bases and J by 3 bases, and 10 bases separated the two germline ends. The CDR3 DNA reads as TGTGCCAGCAGTAACCAATATGACTATGGCTACACCTTC. It translates to CASSNQYDYGYTF.

This clonotype has a count of ten or more. The chain combines TRBV7-2 with TRBJ2-1, with 10 positions matching TRBD2. The CDR3 covers 19 residues. After removal of 0 bases from V and 1 base from J, the junction contained 9 bases not matched to a gene. Germline CDR1 reads SGHTA; CDR2 reads FQGNSA. CDR3 in amino acids: CASSLALVLAGASYNEQFF. CDR3 coding DNA: TGTGCCAGCAGCTTAGCATTAGTGCTAGCGGGAGCTTCCTACAATGAGCAGTTCTTC.

This clonotype was observed at least ten times. V is TRBV11-2 and J is TRBJ2-7; D is perhaps TRBD2 (6 bases). Per the germline V gene, CDR1 is SGHAT and CDR2 is FQNNGV. The CDR3 contains 14 residues. Deletions cut 5 bases from V and 0 bases from J, with 11 bases between. CDR3 sequence reads: CASSQSGRSYEQYV. In DNA, the CDR3 is TGTGCCAGCAGCCAAAGCGGGCGCTCCTACGAGCAGTACGTC.

The chain carries TRBV12-3 or TRBV12-4 and TRBJ1-6; 9 bases match TRBD1. The CDR3 runs 16 residues. J lost 10 bases, V lost 5 bases, and 12 bases had no gene match. The CDR3 spells CASSPRDRVGGSPLHF. CDR3 bases: TGTGCCAGCAGTCCCCGGGACAGGGTCGGGGGATCACCCCTCCACTTT.

This clonotype came up a few times. The V gene is TRBV7-2, the J gene TRBJ2-2; 7 nucleotides align to TRBD1. J gave up 4 bases and V 6 bases, and 8 bases lay outside the gene matches. Germline lookup yields CDR1 SGHTA and CDR2 FQGNSA. The CDR3 has 15 residues. CDR3 residues: CASRTGTASTGELFF. CDR3 nucleotides: TGTGCCAGCAGGACCGGGACAGCGAGCACCGGGGAGCTGTTTTTT.

J is TRBJ2-5 and V is TRBV7-2, with no clear D. The CDR3 covers 13 residues. The V end lost 5 bases, the J end lost 3 bases, and 10 bases lay between the germline ends. Germline V gene lookup returns CDR1 SGHTA and CDR2 FQGNSA. CDR3 loop: CASSKTREETQYF. The CDR3 coding sequence is TGTGCCAGCAGCAAAACCCGAGAAGAGACCCAGTACTTC.

This clonotype was recorded at least ten times. The V and J genes are TRBV7-2 and TRBJ2-5; D call uncertain. In germline, CDR1 is SGHTA, CDR2 FQGNSA. The CDR3 is made up of 14 amino acids. The V gene lost 0 bases and the J gene lost 2 bases, with 7 bases spanning the gap. In nucleotides, the CDR3 is TGTGCCAGCAGCTTAGCGCCACAGCAAGAGACCCAGTACTTC. Protein sequence: CASSLAPQQETQYF. Full variable domain (missing parts from reference TRBV7-2 and TRBJ2-5): GAGVSQSPSNKVTEKGKDVELRCDPISGHTALYWYRQSLGQGLEFLIYFQGNSAPDKSGLPSDRFSAERTGGSVSTLTIQRTQQEDSAVYLCASSLAPQQETQYFGPGTRLLVL.

This chain connects TRBV7-9 to TRBJ1-2; the match to TRBD1 covers 8 bases. The V gene's germline CDR1 is SEHNR and CDR2 FQNEAQ (reference sequence). The length of the CDR3 is 18 residues. Unmatched junction bases numbered 13, after V lost 4 bases and J lost 0 bases. The CDR3 bases are TGTGCCAGCAGCTCATCGGGGACAGGAGATTTCGCTAACTATGGCTACACCTTC. Encoded protein: CASSSSGTGDFANYGYTF.

Only one count was recorded for this clonotype. This rearrangement joins TRBV19 to TRBJ2-3; TRBD1 aligns across 7 bases. The length of the CDR3 is 15 residues. V lost 5 bases to trimming and J lost 0 bases; unmatched junction nucleotides: 5. From germline, CDR1 is LNHDA and CDR2 SQIVND (reference sequence). In nucleotides, the CDR3 is TGTGCCAGTAGTCTGGCGACAGGGAGCACAGATACGCAGTATTTT. This translates into CASSLATGSTDTQYF.

A single count supports this clonotype. The J gene is TRBJ1-1, the V gene TRBV20-1, with a weak D call TRBD1 (5 bases). Germline CDR1 DFQATT, CDR2 SNEGSKA (reference sequence). CDR3 length: 13 amino acids. The CDR3 bases are TGCATTAGACCCGGGCAGGGAAACACTGAAGCTTTCTTT. It is translated as CIRPGQGNTEAFF.

V gene TRBV7-9 combines with J gene TRBJ2-1; 7 bases agree with TRBD2. Germline V lookup: CDR1 SEHNR, CDR2 FQNEAQ (reference sequence). Unmatched junction bases numbered 12, after V lost 5 bases and J lost 8 bases. The CDR3 has 15 amino acids. The CDR3 DNA reads as TGTGCCAGCAGCCCAGGCGGGAGCTCCCCCCATGAGCAGTTCTTC. This encodes CASSPGGSSPHEQFF.

This clonotype was detected a few times. This rearrangement joins TRBV4-3 to TRBJ2-5; D might be TRBD2 (6 bases). Trimming shortened V by 1 base and J by 2 bases, and 17 bases separated the two germline ends. The CDR3 runs to 17 residues. In germline, CDR1 is LGHNA, CDR2 YSLEER. The CDR3 nucleotides read TGCGCCAGCAGCCAAGGCGGGGCCAGACTACAACAAGAGACCCAGTACTTC. It yields the protein CASSQGGARLQQETQYF.

The chain carries TRBV4-3 and TRBJ2-3, with TRBD1 identical over 8 bases. CDR3 length equals 14 residues. Germline values: CDR1 LGHNA, CDR2 YSLEER. V was clipped by 1 base and J by 6 bases; unmatched bases: 3. CDR3: CASSQVTGGDTQYF. As DNA, the CDR3 is TGCGCCAGCAGCCAAGTTACAGGGGGTGATACGCAGTATTTT.

This clonotype was picked up a small number of times. One end of the junction fails to match germline, which may point to a read error. The DNA for the CDR3 is TGTGCTAGCAGCCCAAACCCGGTCGGGAATACGCAGTATTTT. This sequence encodes CASSPNPVGNTQYF. V is TRBV7-7 and J is TRBJ2-3, with TRBD2 as a possible D gene (5 bases). Germline V lookup: CDR1 SSHAT, CDR2 FNYEAQ (reference sequence). The CDR3 totals 14 residues. The full variable domain, in which reference TRBV7-7 and TRBJ2-3 provide the parts outside the CDR3, is GAGVSQSPRYKVTKRGQDVTLRCDPISSHATLYWYQQALGQGPEFLTYFNYEAQPDKSGLPSDRFSAERPEGSISTLTIQRTEQRDSAMYRCASSPNPVGNTQYFGPGTRLTVL.